This TCR beta chain was recorded in a study of T cells in Graves' hyperthyroidism and ophthalmopathy. Trimming removed 1 base from V and 8 bases from J; junction bases left unmatched: 7. The germline V gene has CDR1 DFQATT and CDR2 SNEGSKA (reference sequence). The CDR3 extends over 13 amino acids. Amplification yielded TCR beta CDR3 regions, with RNA transcripts as the source. HTBI primers drove first-round RT-PCR of the TCR CDR3. TCRdb re-called the multiplex PCR reads with MiXCR, one entry per CDR3 protein. The repertoire holds hundreds of thousands of distinct CDR3 sequences, with approximately 14% as singletons. Exclusion of patients followed from uncontrolled infection, other autoimmune disease, pregnancy or lactation.

This clonotype was obtained from a woman younger than 30 with Graves' hyperthyroidism. V usage is TRBV20-1 and J usage is TRBJ1-2; 7 nucleotides match TRBD1. The sequenced material came from blood. In DNA, the CDR3 is TGCAGTGCTAGAGCCGGGACAGTTAACGGCTACACCTTC. This codes for CSARAGTVNGYTF.